What follows is one TCR beta chain and its context. Looked up from germline, CDR1 is KGHSH and CDR2 is LQKENI. The CDR3 sequence is 14 residues long. Trimming stripped 3 bases from V and 10 bases from J, with 13 bases between. The data were taken from a study of blood T cell repertoires in COVID-19. Background on the study: Whether acute or convalescent, the COVID-19 samples came from the United States, Italy and Spain. The cDNA or gDNA used as material had been derived from T cells, B-cell-depleted T cells, or PBMCs.

Per the authors' pipeline: Counts of nucleated cells, estimated from reference gene primer amplification, were obtained. The data were produced by immunoSEQ multiplex PCR, yet TCRdb's version contains in-frame clones alone and is incomplete. V, J and clone size are taken as reported in that table, and D and trimming were inferred from the DNA itself. The data show about 220,000 clones, with roughly 84% seen just once and 2.9% held by the top ten. This TCR came from a man aged 50-60 years who had recovered from COVID-19. The material sequenced was peripheral blood. The chain has TRBV18 and TRBJ1-6; TRBD1 might be the D (6 bases). The DNA of the CDR3 is TGTGCCAGCTCACCCGACAGGAGTTTATCACCCCTCCACTTT. Amino acid sequence: CASSPDRSLSPLHF.